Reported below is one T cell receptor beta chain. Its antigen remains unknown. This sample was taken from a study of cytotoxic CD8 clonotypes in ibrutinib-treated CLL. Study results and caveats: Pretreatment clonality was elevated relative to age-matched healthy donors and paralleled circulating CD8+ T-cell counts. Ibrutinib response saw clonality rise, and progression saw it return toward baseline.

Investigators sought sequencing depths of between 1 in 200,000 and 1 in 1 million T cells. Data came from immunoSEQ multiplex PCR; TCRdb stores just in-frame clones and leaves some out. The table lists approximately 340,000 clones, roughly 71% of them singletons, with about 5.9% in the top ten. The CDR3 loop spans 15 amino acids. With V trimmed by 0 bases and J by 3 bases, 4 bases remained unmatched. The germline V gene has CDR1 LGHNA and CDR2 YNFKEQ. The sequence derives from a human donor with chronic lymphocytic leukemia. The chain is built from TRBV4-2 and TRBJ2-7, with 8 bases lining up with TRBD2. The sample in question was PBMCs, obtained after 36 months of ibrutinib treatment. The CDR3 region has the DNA TGTGCCAGCAGCCAAGATCCGGGGGGGAGCTACGAGCAGTACTTC. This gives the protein CASSQDPGGSYEQYF.